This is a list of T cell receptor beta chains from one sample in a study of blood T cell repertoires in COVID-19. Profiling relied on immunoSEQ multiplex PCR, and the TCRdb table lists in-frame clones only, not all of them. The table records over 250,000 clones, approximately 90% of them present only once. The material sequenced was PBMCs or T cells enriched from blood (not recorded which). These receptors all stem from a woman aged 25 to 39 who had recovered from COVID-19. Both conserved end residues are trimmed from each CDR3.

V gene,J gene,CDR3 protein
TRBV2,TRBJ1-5,ASSESGLGNQPQH
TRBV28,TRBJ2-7,ASSTDTREY
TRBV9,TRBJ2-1,ASSAGGLAKYNEQF
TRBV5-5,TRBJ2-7,ASRYMNEQY
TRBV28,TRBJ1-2,ASSVDNSYGYT
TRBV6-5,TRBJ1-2,ASRVGRGHYGYT
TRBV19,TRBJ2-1,ASSIGKRENYYNEQF
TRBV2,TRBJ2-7,ASSLGQAQSSGQY
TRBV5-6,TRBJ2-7,ASSFGTGAYEQY
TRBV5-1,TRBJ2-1,ASSLRGLDYNEQF
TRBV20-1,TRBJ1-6,SATLGARLH
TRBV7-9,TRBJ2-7,ASSVGGNLYEQY
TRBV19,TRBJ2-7,ASSIAGTSGDYEQY
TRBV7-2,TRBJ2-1,ASSLEGTKGGEQF
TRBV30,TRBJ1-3,ARGQASGNTIY
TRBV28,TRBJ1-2,ASSSTRVKGYT
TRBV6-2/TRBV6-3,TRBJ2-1,ASSKAPSGIGYNEQF
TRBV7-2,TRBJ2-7,ASSLAGSSYEQY
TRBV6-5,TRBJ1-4,ASRIGQRWEKLF
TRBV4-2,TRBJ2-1,ASSQTSGSSYNEQF
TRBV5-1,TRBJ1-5,ASSMDGVQPQH
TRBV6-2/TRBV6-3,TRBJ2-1,ASSYVAGGLRKNNEQF
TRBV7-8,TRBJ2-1,ASSLVSYRGRDNEQF
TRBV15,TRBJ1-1,ATSRDRGNAEAF
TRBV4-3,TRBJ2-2,ASSQGQVTPGELF
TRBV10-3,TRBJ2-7,AISEGLAGAYEQY
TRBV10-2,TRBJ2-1,ASSLHNEQF
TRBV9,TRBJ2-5,ASSAGTGLETQY
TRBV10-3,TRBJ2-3,AISSPGTTSDTQY
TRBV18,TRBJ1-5,ASSPGGQLNQPQH
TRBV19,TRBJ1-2,ASSIVGTGAGTRGYT
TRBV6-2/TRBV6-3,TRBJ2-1,ASSYSQASGNSYNEQF
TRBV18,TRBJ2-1,ASSPPERERSSYNEQF
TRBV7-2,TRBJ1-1,ASSLGQRNTEAF
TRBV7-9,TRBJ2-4,ASSLAAGAGEDKNIQY
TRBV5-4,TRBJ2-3,ASNPKTSGTADTQY
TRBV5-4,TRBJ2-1,ASSPASSNEQF
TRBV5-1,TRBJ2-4,ASSLGGTKNIQY
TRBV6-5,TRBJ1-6,ASSPVPDNSPLH